The present entry profiles one TCR beta chain with its context. In its sample, this clonotype was seen once. It has no known antigen specificity. No base qualities exist here, and no much larger clone lies one base off it. One read gives only weak evidence. The treatment or condition label corresponds to: roughly 11-day PBMC culture with coronavirus spike peptide pools or control peptides (ViraFEST assay). The ViraFEST assay was used in the study, in which antigen-specific T cells were expanded with peptide pools and expanded clonotypes were subsequently identified by TCR sequencing. The convalescent patients' positive SARS-CoV-2 PCR tests were from March to December 2020, which was before the Alpha, Beta and Delta variants emerged in the United States. Each well held approximately 2 million PBMCs cultured in IMDM containing roughly 5% human AB serum and approximately 9.8 IU/ml IL-2, with around 9.2 ug/ml peptide pools added. Half of the culture medium was replaced with fresh IL-2-containing medium on days 3 and 7. After nine to eleven days of culture, CD4+ T cells were isolated by negative selection with the EasySep CD4+ T cell isolation kit. PBMCs were separated from whole blood using Ficoll-Paque Plus gradient centrifugation and then either used fresh or cryopreserved at -140C. Triplicate wells were generally used for each culture condition.

The sample originates from a study of vaccination and CD4 T cells after COVID-19 (dated by TCRdb to between 2021 and 2024). Some background on the complete study: Convalescent patients had a positive SARS-CoV-2 result on nasal swab PCR, and of these patients, 8 or 9 had mild disease and one had severe disease. In the convalescent cohort there were six males and four females, among whom were two Hispanic individuals, seven Caucasians, two Asians and one multiracial person. Each participant got two doses of either the Pfizer-BioNTech BNT162b2 vaccine (n=8) or the Moderna mRNA-1273 vaccine (n=2). Post-COVID blood samples were collected from convalescent patients a median of approximately 100 days after diagnosis, with a range of roughly 35 to 161 days. Post-vaccine blood samples were collected a median of approximately 77 days after the second vaccine dose, ranging from roughly 14 to 241 days. Overlapping spike peptide pools from SARS-CoV-2 and from the common cold coronaviruses HCoV-NL63, HCoV-OC43 and HCoV-229E were used as culture stimuli. As controls, cultures received a CEFX viral epitope pool (the positive control), an HIV-1 Nef peptide pool (the negative control), or no peptide at all. In ten to eleven COVID-19 convalescent patients and several infection-naive healthy vaccine recipients, the spike-specific CD4+ TCR repertoire before mRNA vaccination was compared with the repertoire after mRNA vaccination.

The method behind the library was PCR. At the Johns Hopkins FTIC core, DNA from the cultured CD4+ T cells underwent TCR sequencing with the Oncomine TCR Beta short-read assay. The QIAamp micro DNA kit was used to extract genomic DNA from the cultured CD4+ T cells. Oncomine TCR Beta libraries from cultured CD4+ T cells were pooled with unique dual indexes and sequenced on an Illumina iSeq 100. The paper's data handling went like this. Non-productive sequences were removed, and CDR3s that did not start with C, did not end with F or W, or were shorter than 7 amino acids were discarded. Antigen-specific clonotypes were identified using the MANAFEST web application through comparison of peptide-stimulated wells with reference and other culture wells. For a clone to be called positive, the clone needed an FDR below 0.05, an odds ratio above 5, and a productive frequency above 0.1% in at least two of three replicate wells. A clonotype counted as cross-reactive if it showed significant expansion both in the SARS-CoV-2 spike wells and in at least one common cold coronavirus spike condition. CDR3 homology was assessed with Levenshtein distances (stringdist) and unrooted phylogenetic trees (ape) in R version 3.6.1. Through fastp at Q25 and MiXCR, TCRdb rebuilt clones from the public reads, retaining in-frame beta chains. Entries that share a CDR3 protein sequence are merged under the most common genes and DNA. TCRdb, rather than the study authors, made the V and J calls. The sample yields under 20,000 distinct CDR3 sequences; around 40% were counted once. Around a fifth of the sample comes from the top ten.

On the study overall, not on this receptor specifically: An increase in the median number of SARS-CoV-2-reactive clonotypes from 20 to 25 after infection to roughly 38 after vaccination was observed, but the change was not found to be significant. Relatively few convalescent patients were included in the study, and early timepoints after natural infection were not analyzed. Among the post-vaccine SARS-CoV-2-reactive clones in convalescent patients, a median approximately 90% showed up only after vaccination, which suggests vaccine-specific priming. Of the vaccine-specific clones in convalescent patients, 304 of 307, or nearly all, reacted only to SARS-CoV-2 spike and did not cross-react with common cold coronaviruses.

The CDR3 starts with the cysteine, ends with the phenylalanine, and has 13 residues. Kept here is only the CDR3 DNA, which spans 39 bases and is read in frame from base 1. The junction carries 5 bases between V and J, which are trimmed by 3 bases and 5 bases respectively. The sequencing sample was made of cultured CD4+ T cells from blood. This sequence uses TRBV12-3 or TRBV12-4 and TRBJ1-6; the D gene cannot be resolved reliably. The sequence was obtained from a human donor with COVID-19. The CDR3 region reads CASSLLDNSPLHF. In nucleotides, the sequence is TGTGCCAGCAGTTTGTTAGATAATTCACCCCTCCACTTT.